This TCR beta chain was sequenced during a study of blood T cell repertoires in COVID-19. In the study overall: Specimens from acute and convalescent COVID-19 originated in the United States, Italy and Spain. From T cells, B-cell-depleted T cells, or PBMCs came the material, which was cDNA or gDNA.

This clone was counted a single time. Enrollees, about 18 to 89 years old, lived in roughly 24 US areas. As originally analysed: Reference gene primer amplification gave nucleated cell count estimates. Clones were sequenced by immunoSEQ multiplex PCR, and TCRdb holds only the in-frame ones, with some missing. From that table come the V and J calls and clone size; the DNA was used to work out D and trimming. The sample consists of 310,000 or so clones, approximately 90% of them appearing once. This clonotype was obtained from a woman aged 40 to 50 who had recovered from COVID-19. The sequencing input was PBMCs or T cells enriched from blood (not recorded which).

CDR3 sequence reads: CASGTSRSYNEQFF. CDR3 nucleotides: TGCGCCAGCGGGACTAGCCGTAGTTACAATGAGCAGTTCTTC. The chain combines TRBV10-2 with TRBJ2-1, with TRBD2 matching 9 bases. V lost 8 bases and J lost 4; bases outside the gene matches: 6. Germline CDR1 and CDR2: WSHSY and SAAADI. The CDR3 runs to 14 residues.